The clone carrying this T cell receptor beta chain was seen more than once but under ten times. The target antigen is unknown. For TCRbeta, the library was prepared with unique molecular identifiers. TCRdb re-analysed the PCR reads in MiXCR, keeping a single row per CDR3 protein. This repertoire shows approximately 1,000,000 distinct CDR3 sequences, under 30% found once; its top ten account for more than 25%. The data stem from a study of T-cell reconstitution after alpha-beta-depleted transplantation in children. General observations from the study: Newly produced T cells mostly provided counts and TCRbeta diversity after one year, as hyperexpanded clones declined. Expanded graft clones numbering several hundred reportedly gave rise to alpha-beta T cells about two months after transplant. Diversity of TCRbeta at day 60 was high in some patients, arising from surviving recipient T cells and thymic progenitors.

This CDR3 region has 13 residues. In germline, CDR1 is PRHDT, CDR2 FYEKMQ (reference sequence). V was cut by 2 bases and J by 6 bases, with 8 bases left in between. This material consisted of PBMCs, mostly from graft donor cells, taken 360 days after TCRalphabeta/CD19-depleted stem cell transplant. The TCR originated in a boy in the first two years of life who had a stem cell transplant for SCID, so the T cells may come from the graft donor. The chain has TRBV13 and TRBJ2-1; a possible D gene is TRBD2 (6 bases). The CDR3 sequence: CASSLQLANEQFF. CDR3 DNA: TGTGCCAGCAGCTTACAACTAGCCAATGAGCAGTTCTTC.